This T cell receptor (beta chain) originates from a study of graft-versus-host responses after intestinal transplantation. The wider study: Tacrolimus and steroids were given for around 3 years to all recipients after anti-thymocyte globulin induction.

Concerning this clone: Its specificity is not known.

V gave up 6 bases and J gave up 7 bases, with 15 bases separating them. This CDR3 contains 14 residues. Looked up from germline, CDR1 is MNHNS and CDR2 is SASEGT. TCRdb's table, derived via immunoSEQ multiplex PCR, lists solely in-frame clones and lacks some. The sample includes some 87,000 clones, roughly 90% of them seen just once. Findings and caveats of the study: GvH clones were found in recipient marrow; some appeared first in ileum or blood.

This chain uses TRBV6-1 with TRBJ1-4; D remains ambiguous. Sequenced material: unstimulated CD4+ T cells sorted from spleen or lymph node cells, taken before intestinal transplant. The receptor was isolated from a human donor who received an intestinal transplant. CDR3 loop: CASSRGDTLEKLFF. CDR3 DNA: TGTGCCAGCAGCCGCGGGGATACCCTTGAAAAACTGTTTTTT.